The 26 T cell receptor beta chains given below trace back to one sample, sequenced in a study of memory B cells and T cells in multiple sclerosis. Separate sequencing covered autoproliferating (CFSE-dim) and non-proliferating (CFSE-high) T cells from stimulus-free culture. 40 million to 50 million CFSE-labeled PBMCs were cultured 7 to 8 days unstimulated, then replicate wells were pooled. Their antigens are not known. Assay used: immunoSEQ multiplex PCR; TCRdb lists only in-frame clones, some missing. The table records around 50,000 clones, approximately 80% of them present only once. The specimen sequenced was PBMCs from blood kept in culture. The receptors come from a human donor with multiple sclerosis.

This sequence joins TRBV11-2 and TRBJ2-7; D perhaps matches TRBD1 (6 bases). Germline assignment: CDR1 SGHAT and CDR2 FQNNGV. V lost 5 bases to trimming and J lost 6 bases, with 14 bases between them. This CDR3 is 13 amino acids long. The CDR3 here is CASSQTGQGEQYF. CDR3 nucleotides: TGTGCCAGCAGCCAGACAGGTCAGGGCGAGCAGTACTTC.

The chain carries TRBV18 and TRBJ2-4, with D possibly TRBD2 on 5 matching bases. The germline V and J ends were trimmed by 0 bases and 6 bases, with 12 bases remaining between them. Per the germline V gene, CDR1 is KGHSH and CDR2 is LQKENI. The CDR3 covers 15 residues. This CDR3 is CASSPPIGVSNIQYF. For the CDR3, the DNA is TGTGCCAGCTCACCACCAATCGGGGTCTCAAACATTCAGTACTTC.

This clone was seen only once. This chain uses TRBV18 with TRBJ1-2, with TRBD1 matching 8 bases. This CDR3 has 14 residues. J was trimmed by 3 bases and V by 6 bases; bases with no gene match: 6. The germline V gene has CDR1 KGHSH and CDR2 LQKENI. The CDR3, as DNA: TGTGCCAGCTCTCCTGCGGGACAGGACTATGGCTACACCTTC. This translates into CASSPAGQDYGYTF.

This clone showed up just once. This chain links TRBV6-1 with TRBJ2-1; tentative D call: TRBD2 (5 bases). Germline lookup yields CDR1 MNHNS and CDR2 SASEGT. V was shortened by 2 bases and J by 3 bases, with 14 bases between the two germline ends. The CDR3 runs 16 residues. The CDR3: CASSERLARDYNEQFF. CDR3 coding DNA: TGTGCCAGCAGTGAACGTCTAGCAAGGGACTACAATGAGCAGTTCTTC.

This clone has only one observation. The rearrangement joins TRBV10-1 to TRBJ1-4, with 7 bases lining up with TRBD1. The CDR3 is 13 amino acids. The germline CDR1 and CDR2 sequences are WNHNN and SYGVQD (reference sequence). V lost 8 bases and J lost 8; bases outside the gene matches: 8. The DNA of the CDR3 is TGCGCCAGCCAAGGACAGGTCGGAGAAAAACTGTTTTTT. Translated, it gives CASQGQVGEKLFF.

This clone has just one count. V is TRBV5-1 and J is TRBJ1-2; a possible D gene is TRBD1 (6 bases). Germline V gene sequence: CDR1 SGHRS, CDR2 YFSETQ. This CDR3 region has 12 residues. The V end lost 4 bases, the J end lost 8 bases, and 12 bases lay between the germline ends. The CDR3 loop reads CASSVDRRGYTF. DNA of the CDR3: TGCGCCAGCAGCGTGGACAGACGGGGCTACACCTTC.

CDR3 sequence: CASSPLAGDTGELFF. CDR3 DNA sequence: TGTGCCAGCAGCCCCTTGGCAGGGGACACCGGGGAGCTGTTTTTT. The chain employs TRBV11-2 and TRBJ2-2, with a possible D match to TRBD1 (6 bases). The germline V gene encodes CDR1 SGHAT and CDR2 FQNNGV. CDR3 length: 15 amino acids. V lost 5 bases and J 3 bases, leaving 13 bases between the germline ends. Based on the CDR3 plus reference TRBV11-2 and TRBJ2-2, the full variable domain is EAGVAQSPRYKIIEKRQSVAFWCNPISGHATLYWYQQILGQGPKLLIQFQNNGVVDDSQLPKDRFSAERLKGVDSTLKIQPAKLEDSAVYLCASSPLAGDTGELFFGEGSRLTVL.

The chain links TRBV10-3 to TRBJ1-2, with 10 bases matching TRBD1. V lost 3 bases, J lost 11 bases, and 18 bases stayed unmatched. The CDR3 runs to 17 residues. Germline lookup yields CDR1 ENHRY and CDR2 SYGVKD. CDR3 bases: TGTGCCATCAGTGACCCAGGGACAGGGGATGGTATTGAGTCTTACACCTTC. Translating gives CAISDPGTGDGIESYTF.

This clone has just a few counts. This chain uses TRBV7-9 with TRBJ1-2; tentatively, D is TRBD1 (5 bases). CDR1 SEHNR and CDR2 FQNEAQ come from the germline V gene (reference sequence). The CDR3 has 13 residues. Deletions cut 3 bases from V and 4 bases from J, with 9 bases between. CDR3 sequence: CASSLGRVYGYTF. In DNA form, the CDR3 reads TGTGCCAGCAGCTTGGGCAGGGTCTATGGCTACACCTTC.

V gene TRBV19 combines with J gene TRBJ1-2; TRBD1 is a possible D gene (5 bases). CDR3 length: 11 residues. Germline V gives CDR1 LNHDA, CDR2 SQIVND (reference sequence). V was clipped by 5 bases and J by 10 bases, with 11 bases between them. The CDR3 loop reads CASSWGGIYTF. The CDR3 nucleotides read TGTGCCAGTAGTTGGGGCGGGATCTACACCTTC.

The chain recombines TRBV25-1 with TRBJ1-2; no definite D call. The germline V gene encodes CDR1 MGHDK and CDR2 SYGVNS. Trimming removed 3 bases from V and 5 bases from J, with 10 bases in between. The CDR3 contains 13 residues. CDR3 DNA sequence: TGTGCCAGCAGTGACGGAAGCCGGTATGGCTACACCTTC. Translating gives CASSDGSRYGYTF.

This clone was found a few times. The J gene is TRBJ1-6, the V gene TRBV13; D may be TRBD1 (5 bases). Deletions cut 5 bases from V and 5 bases from J, with 13 bases between. This CDR3 comprises 15 residues. The germline gives CDR1 PRHDT, CDR2 FYEKMQ (reference sequence). CDR3 in DNA: TGTGCCAGCAGCCCGGCCAGGGAAGATAATTCACCCCTCCACTTT. Its protein product is CASSPAREDNSPLHF.

This clone was seen just once. This sequence joins TRBV6-1 and TRBJ2-7; either TRBD1 or TRBD2 may supply D (5 bases each). Germline V CDR1 and CDR2: MNHNS, SASEGT. The V gene lost 2 bases and the J gene lost 4 bases, with 12 bases spanning the gap. This CDR3 has 14 amino acids. This CDR3 is CASSERDPYYEQYF. The CDR3 coding sequence is TGTGCCAGCAGTGAACGGGACCCTTATTACGAGCAGTACTTC.

The chain has TRBV30 and TRBJ2-5; 10 nucleotides line up with TRBD2. Germline loops: CDR1 GTSNPN, CDR2 SVGIG (reference sequence). The junction had 6 bases not matched to a gene; V was cut back by 2 bases and J by 0 bases. This CDR3 comprises 16 residues. The CDR3 spells CAWSYGLADYQETQYF. Written as DNA, the CDR3 is TGTGCCTGGAGTTATGGACTAGCGGATTACCAAGAGACCCAGTACTTC. Based on the CDR3 plus reference TRBV30 and TRBJ2-5, the full variable domain is SQTIHQWPATLVQPVGSPLSLECTVEGTSNPNLYWYRQAAGRGLQLLFYSVGIGQISSEVPQNLSASRPQDRQFILSSKKLLLSDSGFYLCAWSYGLADYQETQYFGPGTRLLVL.

V and J are TRBV7-2 and TRBJ2-5; D call uncertain. Germline CDR1 is SGHTA and CDR2 is FQGNSA. Trimming pared 2 bases from V and 1 base from J, leaving 11 bases between. CDR3 size: 15 residues. The CDR3: CASSLQAGSQETQYF. As DNA, the CDR3 is TGTGCCAGCAGCTTACAAGCTGGAAGCCAAGAGACCCAGTACTTC.

This chain joins TRBV27 and TRBJ2-7; D remains unclear. The CDR3 is 12 residues long. The germline CDR1 and CDR2 sequences are MNHEY and SMNVEV (reference sequence). V was clipped by 4 bases and J by 0 bases, with 4 bases between them. CDR3 sequence reads: CASSSSSYEQYF. Written as DNA, the CDR3 is TGTGCCAGCAGTTCTAGCTCCTACGAGCAGTACTTC.

The V call is TRBV5-1, the J call TRBJ1-1; tentative D call: TRBD1 (6 bases). Germline values: CDR1 SGHRS, CDR2 YFSETQ. V lost 3 bases and J 5 bases, leaving 14 bases between the germline ends. The CDR3 consists of 14 residues. CDR3 residues: CASSSNRARTEAFF. As DNA, the CDR3 is TGCGCCAGCAGCTCCAACAGGGCTCGAACTGAAGCTTTCTTT.

To note about this clone: Other DNA sequences in the sample encode the same CDR3. The V call is TRBV9, the J call TRBJ1-3; D is possibly TRBD1 (6 bases). This CDR3 spans 15 amino acids. CDR1 and CDR2 (germline): SGDLS, YYNGEE. Deletions cut 3 bases from V and 6 bases from J, with 16 bases between. The CDR3 DNA sequence: TGTGCCAGCAGCGAGGGGGTGGGCAGCCCAAACACCATATATTTT. This encodes CASSEGVGSPNTIYF. The full variable domain, in which reference TRBV9 and TRBJ1-3 provide the parts outside the CDR3, is DSGVTQTPKHLITATGQRVTLRCSPRSGDLSVYWYQQSLDQGLQFLIQYYNGEERAKGNILERFSAQQFPDLHSELNLSSLELGDSALYFCASSEGVGSPNTIYFGEGSWLTVV.

This chain links TRBV7-9 with TRBJ1-1; D is uncertain. Germline V CDR1 and CDR2: SEHNR, FQNEAQ (reference sequence). The CDR3 is made up of 12 amino acids. The ends were cut back, 1 base at V and 6 bases at J, with 6 bases in the middle. This chain's CDR3 is CASSLGFAEAFF. CDR3 nucleotides: TGTGCCAGCAGCTTAGGGTTCGCTGAAGCTTTCTTT.

This rearrangement joins TRBV5-1 to TRBJ2-5; the match to TRBD2 covers 9 bases. Matching the DNA end better, TRBJ2-7 makes the J call doubtful. The CDR3 sequence is 19 residues long. Germline CDR1 is SGHRS and CDR2 is YFSETQ. The CDR3 sequence: CASSLGVVEGSGGPYEQYF. Written as DNA, the CDR3 is TGCGCCAGCAGCTTGGGGGTCGTGGAGGGTAGCGGGGGACCGTACGAGCAGTACTTC.

The chain carries TRBV30 and TRBJ2-3; 8 bases map to TRBD2. The CDR3 covers 14 residues. The V segment lost 7 bases and the J segment 0 bases; nucleotides outside the gene matches: 6. Germline V gene data show CDR1 as GTSNPN and CDR2 as SVGIG (reference sequence). Here the CDR3 DNA reads TGTGCCTCCACAAGCGGGAGAAGCACAGATACGCAGTATTTT. Its translation: CASTSGRSTDTQYF.

The genes are TRBV10-3 and TRBJ1-4; 7 bases match TRBD1. J gave up 0 bases and V 10 bases, and 11 bases lay outside the gene matches. The CDR3 sequence is 16 residues long. The germline gives CDR1 ENHRY, CDR2 SYGVKD. The CDR3 DNA sequence: TGTGCCAGTGGGACAGAGGGACATGCAACTAATGAAAAACTGTTTTTT. Amino acid sequence: CASGTEGHATNEKLFF.

The rearrangement joins TRBV7-9 to TRBJ2-1; D gene uncertain. The CDR3 runs to 12 residues. V gave up 6 bases and J gave up 5 bases, with 8 bases separating them. Germline assignment: CDR1 SEHNR and CDR2 FQNEAQ (reference sequence). CDR3 loop: CASRKANNEQFF. DNA for the CDR3: TGTGCCAGCAGGAAAGCAAACAATGAGCAGTTCTTC.

The chain employs TRBV19 and TRBJ2-1; 11 bases align to TRBD2. Trimming at V came to 5 bases and at J to 2 bases, leaving 5 bases not matched to a gene. The germline V gene encodes CDR1 LNHDA and CDR2 SQIVND (reference sequence). The CDR3 has 16 amino acids. The DNA of the CDR3 is TGTGCCAGTAGTGGTAGCGGGGGGGGTCCCTACAATGAGCAGTTCTTC. It yields the protein CASSGSGGGPYNEQFF.

The chain couples TRBV7-2 to TRBJ2-7; 8 bases agree with TRBD2. Germline CDR1 and CDR2: SGHTA and FQGNSA. Losses at the gene ends were 4 bases for V and 0 bases for J; bases not matched to a gene: 11. CDR3 length: 17 amino acids. CDR3 amino acids: CASSSGGGRGSSYEQYF. The CDR3 nucleotides are TGTGCCAGCAGCTCCGGGGGGGGACGCGGGAGCTCCTACGAGCAGTACTTC.

The J gene is TRBJ2-7, the V gene TRBV6-5; 11 nucleotides match TRBD1. Germline lookup yields CDR1 MNHEY and CDR2 SVGAGI. The CDR3 has 14 residues. After removal of 5 bases from V and 7 bases from J, the junction contained 7 bases not matched to a gene. CDR3 sequence (DNA): TGTGCCAGCAGTGATGGACAGGGGGCGCCGGAGCAGTACTTC. It specifies CASSDGQGAPEQYF.